These T cell receptor beta chains were read from a single sample in a study of CD8+CD57+ T cells in acquired aplastic anemia. TCRdb fed the reads into MiXCR, producing one record per CDR3 protein. The table lists hundreds of thousands of distinct CDR3 sequences, roughly 64% of them singletons. Sequences were obtained from sorted CD4+, CD8+, or CD8+CD57+ T cells (not recorded which) from PBMCs. Receptors originate from a human donor in good health, serving as a control. CDR3s include the opening cysteine and the closing phenylalanine or tryptophan. The order of the fields is CDR3 protein, V gene, CDR3 length.

CDR3: CASSVAVARSPLHF
V: TRBV7-2
length: 14

CDR3: CASGLAGHNSPLHF
V: TRBV12-5
length: 14

CDR3: CASSLAKRRGYTF
V: TRBV5-1
length: 13

CDR3: CSAPLAGAYRLETQYF
V: TRBV20-1
length: 16

CDR3: CASSLVGQGGYGYTF
V: TRBV7-2
length: 15

CDR3: CAWSPLTGFTEAFF
V: TRBV30
length: 14

CDR3: CASNPAHPSPLHF
V: TRBV2
length: 13

CDR3: CASSMISGPRNTEAFF
V: TRBV7-3
length: 16

CDR3: CATSDFGTSGNTDTQYF
V: TRBV24-1
length: 17

CDR3: CASSVAEGQGSDTQYF
V: TRBV5-5
length: 16

CDR3: CASRIEGSTDTEYF
V: TRBV11-1
length: 14